This T cell receptor (beta chain) originates from a study of human T cells and chemical hapten exposure. It was the library that attached unique molecular identifiers to individual cDNA molecules. One entry per CDR3 protein, called by TCRdb with MiXCR from the RACE reads. The sample holds 75,000 to 100,000 distinct CDR3 sequences, about a tenth seen once. Time point here: patch test 2, 6 weeks after DPC sensitization. Treatment defined: therapeutic diphenylcyclopropenone sensitization with weekly scalp DPC. The V and J ends lost 4 bases and 2 bases respectively, with 14 bases between them. Germline V gene data show CDR1 as MDHEN and CDR2 as SYDVKM. The CDR3 has 15 amino acids.

Here the sequenced sample was whole blood, taken in connection with sensitization to the hapten diphenylcyclopropenone (DPC). The chain joins TRBV28 to TRBJ1-2, with D tentatively TRBD1 (6 bases). The TCR originated in a middle-aged woman with alopecia areata. Some clones in this sample may be carry-over from other donors' samples. CDR3 residues: CASSSPGGQNYGYTF. CDR3 nucleotide sequence: TGTGCCAGCAGTTCCCCCGGGGGGCAGAACTATGGCTACACCTTC.